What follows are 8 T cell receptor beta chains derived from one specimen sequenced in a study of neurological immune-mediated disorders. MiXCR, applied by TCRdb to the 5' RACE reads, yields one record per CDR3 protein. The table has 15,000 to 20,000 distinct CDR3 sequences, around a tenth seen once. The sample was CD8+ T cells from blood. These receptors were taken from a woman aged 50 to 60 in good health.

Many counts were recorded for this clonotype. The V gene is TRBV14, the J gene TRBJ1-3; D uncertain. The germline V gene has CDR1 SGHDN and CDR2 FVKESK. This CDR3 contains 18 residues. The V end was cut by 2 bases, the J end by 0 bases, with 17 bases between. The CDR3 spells CASSQTIRPSASGNTIYF. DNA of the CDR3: TGTGCCAGCAGCCAAACTATCCGACCGTCGGCCTCTGGAAACACCATATATTTT.

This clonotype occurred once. The CDR3 spells CSAQGYRYNEQFF. The CDR3 nucleotides are TGCAGTGCCCAAGGCTACCGCTACAATGAGCAGTTCTTC. The chain is built from TRBV20-1 and TRBJ2-1; D gene unclear. V shed 6 bases and J shed 3 bases, with 12 bases lying between them. The CDR3 extends over 13 amino acids. The germline V gene has CDR1 DFQATT and CDR2 SNEGSKA (reference sequence).

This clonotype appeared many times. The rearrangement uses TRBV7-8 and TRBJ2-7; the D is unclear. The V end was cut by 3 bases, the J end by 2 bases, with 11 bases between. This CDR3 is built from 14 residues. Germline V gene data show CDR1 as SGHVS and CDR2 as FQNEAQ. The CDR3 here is CASSFGVGPYEQYF. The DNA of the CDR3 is TGTGCCAGCAGCTTTGGGGTAGGGCCCTACGAGCAGTACTTC.

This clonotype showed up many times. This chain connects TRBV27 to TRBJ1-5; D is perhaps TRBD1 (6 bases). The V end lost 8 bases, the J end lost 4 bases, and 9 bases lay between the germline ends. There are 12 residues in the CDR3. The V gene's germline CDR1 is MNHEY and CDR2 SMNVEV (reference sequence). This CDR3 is CASGTQNQPQHF. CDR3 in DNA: TGTGCCAGCGGGACACAGAATCAGCCCCAGCATTTT.

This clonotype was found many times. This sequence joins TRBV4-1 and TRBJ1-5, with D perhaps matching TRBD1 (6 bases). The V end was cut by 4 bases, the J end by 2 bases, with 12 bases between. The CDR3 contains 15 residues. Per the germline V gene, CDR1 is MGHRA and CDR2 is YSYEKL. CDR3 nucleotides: TGCGCCAGCAGCCCTGACGAGGGGGGCAATCAGCCCCAGCATTTT. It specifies CASSPDEGGNQPQHF.

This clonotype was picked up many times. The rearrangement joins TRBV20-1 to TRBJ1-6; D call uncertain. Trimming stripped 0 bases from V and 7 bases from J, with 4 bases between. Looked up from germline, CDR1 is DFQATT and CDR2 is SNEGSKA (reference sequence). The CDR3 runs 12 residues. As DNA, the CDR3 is TGCAGTGCTAGAGAAATCAATTCACCCCTCCACTTT. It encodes CSAREINSPLHF.

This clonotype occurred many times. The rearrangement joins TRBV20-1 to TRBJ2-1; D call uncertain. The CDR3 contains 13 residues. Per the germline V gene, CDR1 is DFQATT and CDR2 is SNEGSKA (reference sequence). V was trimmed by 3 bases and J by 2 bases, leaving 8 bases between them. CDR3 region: CSASGGAYNEQFF. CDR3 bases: TGCAGTGCTAGTGGCGGCGCCTACAATGAGCAGTTCTTC.

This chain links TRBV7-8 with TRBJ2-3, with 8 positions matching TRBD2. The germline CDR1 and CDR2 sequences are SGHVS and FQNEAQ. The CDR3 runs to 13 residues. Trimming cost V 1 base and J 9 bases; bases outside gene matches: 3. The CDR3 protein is CASSLEPGGTQYF. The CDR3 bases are TGTGCCAGCAGCTTAGAGCCGGGGGGGACGCAGTATTTT.